The clone carrying this TCR beta chain was seen a few times. This entry belongs to a study of regulatory T cells in long-lasting Graves disease. Germline loops: CDR1 MNHEY, CDR2 SVGEGT. V trimming: 6 bases; J trimming: 3 bases; junction bases outside the gene matches: 5. The CDR3 runs 14 residues. As to time point: persistent/refractory GD, antithyroid drugs over 5 years with positive TRAb. Scientists built the TCR library using RNA that was extracted from PBMCs. Building of the TCR beta libraries involved iRepertoire HTBI primers and Arm-PCR of CDR3 regions. TCRdb analysed the multiplex PCR reads with MiXCR anew, one entry per CDR3 protein. Found here are a few hundred thousand distinct CDR3 sequences, around a fifth of them singletons; the top ten hold roughly three fifths.

The chain joins TRBV6-2 or TRBV6-3 to TRBJ2-7, with 10 bases matching TRBD1. The source was peripheral blood mononuclear cells (PBMCs), collected when the disease was refractory, from a patient treated with antithyroid drugs. This TCR was recovered from a female donor with Graves disease. The CDR3: CASREDRGDYEQYF. CDR3 DNA sequence: TGTGCCAGCAGAGAGGACAGGGGGGACTACGAGCAGTACTTC.